These T cell receptor beta chains were read from a single sample in a study of blood T cell repertoires in COVID-19. Data came from immunoSEQ multiplex PCR; TCRdb stores just in-frame clones and leaves some out. The top ten hold roughly 15% of the sample, which has roughly 220,000 clones, 90% seen once. Sequencing was done on a sample of PBMCs or T cells enriched from blood (not recorded which). The receptors shown here come from a man between 25 and 39 years old who had been exposed to COVID-19. CDR3s include the opening cysteine and the closing phenylalanine or tryptophan. The order of the fields is J gene, V gene, D gene, clone size, CDR3 DNA, CDR3 protein. D genes are given only for firm matches. For some rows the clone size is stated as once, few or many, or as a class when expanded; others skip it.

j_call: TRBJ2-3; v_call: TRBV4-1; d_call: TRBD2; clone_size: few; cdr3_nt: TGCGCCAGCAGCCAAGACCCGCGGACTAGCGGGGGGGCTACAGATACGCAGTATTTT; cdr3_aa: CASSQDPRTSGGATDTQYF
j_call: TRBJ1-1; v_call: TRBV6-5; d_call: .; clone_size: once; cdr3_nt: TGTGCCAGCAGTTACGCACTAAACACTGAAGCTTTCTTT; cdr3_aa: CASSYALNTEAFF
j_call: TRBJ1-6; v_call: TRBV3-1/TRBV3-2; d_call: .; clone_size: .; cdr3_nt: TGTGCCAGCGGCCTTGAGGGTTCACCCCTCCACTTT; cdr3_aa: CASGLEGSPLHF
j_call: TRBJ1-1; v_call: TRBV5-1; d_call: .; clone_size: once; cdr3_nt: TGCGCCAGCAGCCGTGGCGGCCCTGAAGCTTTCTTT; cdr3_aa: CASSRGGPEAFF
j_call: TRBJ2-1; v_call: TRBV6-5; d_call: TRBD2; clone_size: .; cdr3_nt: TGTGCCAGCAGTCGCGGACTAGCGGGGGGTAATGAGCAGTTCTTC; cdr3_aa: CASSRGLAGGNEQFF
j_call: TRBJ1-4; v_call: TRBV5-6; d_call: TRBD1; clone_size: .; cdr3_nt: TGTGCCAGCAGCCTACCAGGGGGCGAGGGAAAACTGTTTTTT; cdr3_aa: CASSLPGGEGKLFF
j_call: TRBJ2-2; v_call: TRBV4-3; d_call: TRBD2; clone_size: .; cdr3_nt: TGCGCCAGCAGCCAAAACCTAGCGGGGGGGAACACCGGGGAGCTGTTTTTT; cdr3_aa: CASSQNLAGGNTGELFF
j_call: TRBJ2-3; v_call: TRBV10-3; d_call: .; clone_size: many; cdr3_nt: TGTGCCATCAGAAGCATCCCTTCCAACACAGATACGCAGTATTTT; cdr3_aa: CAIRSIPSNTDTQYF
j_call: TRBJ1-4; v_call: TRBV7-9; d_call: .; clone_size: .; cdr3_nt: TGTGCCAGCAGCTTAGTCCTAGGATCATCGGAAAAACTGTTTTTT; cdr3_aa: CASSLVLGSSEKLFF
j_call: TRBJ1-5; v_call: TRBV7-2; d_call: TRBD1; clone_size: .; cdr3_nt: TGTGCCAGCAGCGCCACAGGGGAAATTAATCAGCCCCAGCATTTT; cdr3_aa: CASSATGEINQPQHF
j_call: TRBJ2-7; v_call: TRBV21-1; d_call: .; clone_size: .; cdr3_nt: TGTGCCAGACCCCTCGGGGCCTACGAGCAGTACTTC; cdr3_aa: CARPLGAYEQYF
j_call: TRBJ2-3; v_call: TRBV7-3; d_call: .; clone_size: .; cdr3_nt: TGTGCCAGCAGCTACTCGGGACTCAGCACAGATACGCAGTATTTT; cdr3_aa: CASSYSGLSTDTQYF
j_call: TRBJ2-1; v_call: TRBV6-1; d_call: .; clone_size: .; cdr3_nt: TGTGCCAGCAGTGAAGTAGGGGATAACAATGAGCAGTTCTTC; cdr3_aa: CASSEVGDNNEQFF
j_call: TRBJ1-5; v_call: TRBV30; d_call: .; clone_size: .; cdr3_nt: TGTGCCTGGAATGGGGCAGGCAATCAGCCCCAGCATTTT; cdr3_aa: CAWNGAGNQPQHF
j_call: TRBJ2-5; v_call: TRBV5-1; d_call: .; clone_size: once; cdr3_nt: TGCGCCAGCAGCTCCTATATCTCTCAAGAGACCCAGTACTTC; cdr3_aa: CASSSYISQETQYF
j_call: TRBJ1-2; v_call: TRBV12-3/TRBV12-4; d_call: .; clone_size: .; cdr3_nt: TGTGCCAGCAGTTTAGCTCTACTCTATGGCTACACCTTC; cdr3_aa: CASSLALLYGYTF
j_call: TRBJ1-1; v_call: TRBV18; d_call: TRBD1; clone_size: .; cdr3_nt: TGTGCCAGCTCCTCAGGGGGCACTGAAGCTTTCTTT; cdr3_aa: CASSSGGTEAFF
j_call: TRBJ1-3; v_call: TRBV5-8; d_call: .; clone_size: few; cdr3_nt: TGTGCCAGCCTCCGGGAGGGTGCGTGGACCGGAAACACCATATATTTT; cdr3_aa: CASLREGAWTGNTIYF
j_call: TRBJ2-3; v_call: TRBV30; d_call: TRBD2; clone_size: .; cdr3_nt: TGTGCCTCCACTAGCGGGGGGGCCTATACGCAGTATTTT; cdr3_aa: CASTSGGAYTQYF
j_call: TRBJ2-6; v_call: TRBV7-2; d_call: TRBD1; clone_size: .; cdr3_nt: TGTGCCAGCAGCCGCCTGCCGACAGGGGGCCTAGGGGCCAACGTCCTGACTTTC; cdr3_aa: CASSRLPTGGLGANVLTF
j_call: TRBJ2-5; v_call: TRBV5-1; d_call: TRBD1; clone_size: .; cdr3_nt: TGCGCCAGCAGCTTGTTATGGACAGGGTCGGACCAGGAGACCCAGTACTTC; cdr3_aa: CASSLLWTGSDQETQYF
j_call: TRBJ2-2; v_call: TRBV9; d_call: TRBD1; clone_size: .; cdr3_nt: TGTGCCAGCAGCGTAGAATTAGGGGGCGTTATCACCGGGGAGCTGTTTTTT; cdr3_aa: CASSVELGGVITGELFF
j_call: TRBJ2-2; v_call: TRBV7-2; d_call: .; clone_size: .; cdr3_nt: TGTGCCAGCAGCTACGGAGCCGGCGATCCCGGGGAGCTGTTTTTT; cdr3_aa: CASSYGAGDPGELFF
j_call: TRBJ1-4; v_call: TRBV5-1; d_call: TRBD1; clone_size: .; cdr3_nt: TGCGCCAGCAGCCCCGGGACAGAACTGTTTTTT; cdr3_aa: CASSPGTELFF
j_call: TRBJ1-1; v_call: TRBV6-1; d_call: .; clone_size: .; cdr3_nt: TGTGCCAGCAGTGAAAGCCCCGCAGGGTACACTGAAGCTTTCTTT; cdr3_aa: CASSESPAGYTEAFF
j_call: TRBJ2-2; v_call: TRBV11-3; d_call: .; clone_size: .; cdr3_nt: TGTGCCAGCAGTGGGAATAGGGGCCGGACCGGGGAGCTGTTTTTT; cdr3_aa: CASSGNRGRTGELFF
j_call: TRBJ2-5; v_call: TRBV4-1; d_call: .; clone_size: .; cdr3_nt: TGCGCCAGCAGCCAAGGCCTACTGGAGACCCAGTACTTC; cdr3_aa: CASSQGLLETQYF
j_call: TRBJ1-6; v_call: TRBV19; d_call: TRBD1; clone_size: .; cdr3_nt: TGTGCCAGTAGTACTCGGACAGGTAATTCACCCCTCCACTTT; cdr3_aa: CASSTRTGNSPLHF
j_call: TRBJ2-3; v_call: TRBV2; d_call: TRBD2; clone_size: .; cdr3_nt: TGTGCCAGCAGTGAAGGGGGACTAGGCGACACAGATACGCAGTATTTT; cdr3_aa: CASSEGGLGDTDTQYF
j_call: TRBJ1-4; v_call: TRBV15; d_call: .; clone_size: few; cdr3_nt: TGTGCCACCAGCAGAGAGGGCACAGGGTCGATCTCGTCTGAAAAACTGTTTTTT; cdr3_aa: CATSREGTGSISSEKLFF
j_call: TRBJ1-2; v_call: TRBV14; d_call: .; clone_size: .; cdr3_nt: TGTGCCAGCAGCCAAGACAGAGGGTGGCGTACTAACTATGGCTACACCTTC; cdr3_aa: CASSQDRGWRTNYGYTF
j_call: TRBJ1-1; v_call: TRBV4-1; d_call: .; clone_size: .; cdr3_nt: TGCGCCAGCAGCAACCCACAGGGTAGTAACACTGAAGCTTTCTTT; cdr3_aa: CASSNPQGSNTEAFF
j_call: TRBJ2-7; v_call: TRBV3-1/TRBV3-2; d_call: TRBD1; clone_size: .; cdr3_nt: TGTGCCAGCAGCCGTACAGGGGAGCCCTACGAGCAGTACTTC; cdr3_aa: CASSRTGEPYEQYF
j_call: TRBJ1-5; v_call: TRBV19; d_call: TRBD1; clone_size: .; cdr3_nt: TGTGCCAGTAGTAGATCCCGGGACAGCGATCAGCCCCAGCATTTT; cdr3_aa: CASSRSRDSDQPQHF
j_call: TRBJ1-2; v_call: TRBV24-1; d_call: .; clone_size: .; cdr3_nt: TGTGCCACCAGTGGGACGGGGATTAACTATGGCTACACCTTC; cdr3_aa: CATSGTGINYGYTF
j_call: TRBJ2-7; v_call: TRBV5-1; d_call: TRBD1; clone_size: .; cdr3_nt: TGCGCCAGCAGCTCCTACCCAGGGGGCTACGAGCAGTACTTC; cdr3_aa: CASSSYPGGYEQYF
j_call: TRBJ1-1; v_call: TRBV14; d_call: TRBD1; clone_size: .; cdr3_nt: TGTGCCAGCAGCCAAGTGGTCAGGGGGCGAGCTGAAGCTTTCTTT; cdr3_aa: CASSQVVRGRAEAFF
j_call: TRBJ2-3; v_call: TRBV6-5; d_call: .; clone_size: .; cdr3_nt: TGTGCCAGCACTCCTCACTTGACGGGGGATACGCAGTATTTT; cdr3_aa: CASTPHLTGDTQYF
j_call: TRBJ2-7; v_call: TRBV9; d_call: .; clone_size: once; cdr3_nt: TGTGCCAGCAGCGACAGTACACTCGCGAACGAGCAGTACTTC; cdr3_aa: CASSDSTLANEQYF
j_call: TRBJ2-2; v_call: TRBV29-1; d_call: TRBD1; clone_size: .; cdr3_nt: TGCAGCGTGCCTAACCCGGGACAGGGCCGCACCGGGGAGCTGTTTTTT; cdr3_aa: CSVPNPGQGRTGELFF
j_call: TRBJ2-5; v_call: TRBV29-1; d_call: .; clone_size: .; cdr3_nt: TGCAGCGTTTTGACAGAAAATCAAGAGACCCAGTACTTC; cdr3_aa: CSVLTENQETQYF
j_call: TRBJ2-6; v_call: TRBV6-5; d_call: .; clone_size: .; cdr3_nt: TGTGCCAGCAGCTACGGCAGGGGCTCTGGGGCCAACGTCCTGACTTTC; cdr3_aa: CASSYGRGSGANVLTF
j_call: TRBJ2-2; v_call: TRBV5-1; d_call: .; clone_size: once; cdr3_nt: TGCGCCAGCAGCCAGGTGATGGGGGCGGTATCCGGGGAGCTGTTTTTT; cdr3_aa: CASSQVMGAVSGELFF
j_call: TRBJ2-5; v_call: TRBV4-1; d_call: TRBD2; clone_size: .; cdr3_nt: TGCGCCAGCAGCCAACGGATAGCGGGGTCCCAGGGGGAGACCCAGTACTTC; cdr3_aa: CASSQRIAGSQGETQYF
j_call: TRBJ2-7; v_call: TRBV30; d_call: TRBD1; clone_size: once; cdr3_nt: TGTGCCTGGAGTGTCGCAGGGGGCGGATACGAGCAGTACTTC; cdr3_aa: CAWSVAGGGYEQYF